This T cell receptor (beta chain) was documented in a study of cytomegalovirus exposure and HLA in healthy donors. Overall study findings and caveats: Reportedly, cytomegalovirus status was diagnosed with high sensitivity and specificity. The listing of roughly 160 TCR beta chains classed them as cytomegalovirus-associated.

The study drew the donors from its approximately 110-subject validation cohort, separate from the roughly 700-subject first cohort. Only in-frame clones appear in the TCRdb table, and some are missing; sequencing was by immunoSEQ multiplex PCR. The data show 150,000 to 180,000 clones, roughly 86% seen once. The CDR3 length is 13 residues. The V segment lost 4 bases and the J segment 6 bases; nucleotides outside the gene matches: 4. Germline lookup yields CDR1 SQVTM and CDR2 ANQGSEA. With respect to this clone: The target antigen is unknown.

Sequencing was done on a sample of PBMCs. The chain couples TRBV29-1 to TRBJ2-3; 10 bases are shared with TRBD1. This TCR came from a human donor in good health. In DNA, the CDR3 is TGCAGCGTTGGACAGGGGGCTTTGGATACGCAGTATTTT. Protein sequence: CSVGQGALDTQYF.